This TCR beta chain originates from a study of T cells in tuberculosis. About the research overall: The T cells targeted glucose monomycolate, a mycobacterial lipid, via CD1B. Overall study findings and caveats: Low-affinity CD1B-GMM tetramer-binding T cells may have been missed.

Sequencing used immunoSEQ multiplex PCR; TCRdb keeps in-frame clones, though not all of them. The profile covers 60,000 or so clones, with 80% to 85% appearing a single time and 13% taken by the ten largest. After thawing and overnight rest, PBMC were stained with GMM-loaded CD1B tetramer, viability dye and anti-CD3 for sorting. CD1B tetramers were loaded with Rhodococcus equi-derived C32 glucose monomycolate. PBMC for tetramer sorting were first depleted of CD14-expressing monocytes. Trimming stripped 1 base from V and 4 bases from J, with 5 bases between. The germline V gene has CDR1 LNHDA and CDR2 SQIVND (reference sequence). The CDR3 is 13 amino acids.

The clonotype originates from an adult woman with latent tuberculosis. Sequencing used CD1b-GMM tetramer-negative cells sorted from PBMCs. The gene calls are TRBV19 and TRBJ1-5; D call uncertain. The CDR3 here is CASSIGTNQPQHF. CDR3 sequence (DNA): TGTGCCAGTAGTATAGGAACTAATCAGCCCCAGCATTTT. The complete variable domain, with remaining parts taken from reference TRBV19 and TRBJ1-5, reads DGGITQSPKYLFRKEGQNVTLSCEQNLNHDAMYWYRQDPGQGLRLIYYSQIVNDFQKGDIAEGYSVSREKKESFPLTVTSAQKNPTAFYLCASSIGTNQPQHFGDGTRLSIL.